These 25 T cell receptor delta chains originate from one sample sequenced in a study of Vδ1+ human thymocytes. Findings and limits, study-wide: Thymic TRG and TRD repertoires appeared highly polyclonal.

Sequences come from RNA converted to cDNA by reverse transcription. CDR3 amplicons came from multiplex PCR with pooled V-gene forward and constant-region reverse primers. TCRdb fed the multiplex PCR reads to CATT. The sample includes some 73,000 delta-chain clones, roughly a third of them seen just once. No antigen is known for these receptors. The specimen was Vdelta1+ gamma-delta thymocytes from the thymus. Subset meaning: FACS-sorted CD3+ TCRalphabeta- TCRVdelta1+ TCRVdelta2- thymocytes. The receptors shown here come from a boy younger than two who had congenital heart surgery.

The chain is built from TRDV1 and TRDJ1; 10 positions agree with TRDD3. V lost 2 bases and J lost 2; bases outside the gene matches: 23. This CDR3 is 22 amino acids long. Germline assignment: CDR1 TSWWSYY and CDR2 QGS. CDR3 bases: TGTGCTCTTGGGGAATTTCGGTGGAGGACCACTTCCTGGGGGATAGGGACCGATAAACTCATCTTT. Its protein is CALGEFRWRTTSWGIGTDKLIF.

This clone was found a few times. The chain carries TRDV1 and TRDJ1, with a possible D match to TRDD2 (6 bases). This CDR3 has 17 amino acids. Per the germline V gene, CDR1 is TSWWSYY and CDR2 is QGS. The germline V and J ends were trimmed by 3 bases and 0 bases, with 17 bases remaining between them. In nucleotides, the CDR3 is TGTGCTCTTGGGGACCTCGGCCTTCCCGGGTACACCGATAAACTCATCTTT. Protein: CALGDLGLPGYTDKLIF.

The chain combines TRDV1 with TRDJ1; 7 bases agree with TRDD3. The trim removed 0 bases at V and 1 base at J, leaving 8 bases unmatched. The germline CDR1 and CDR2 sequences are TSWWSYY and QGS. The CDR3 is made up of 17 amino acids. This chain's CDR3 is CALGELAYWGPTDKLIF. The DNA for the CDR3 is TGTGCTCTTGGGGAACTGGCCTACTGGGGTCCCACCGATAAACTCATCTTT.

This clone occurred once. This sequence joins TRDV1 and TRDJ1, with unresolved D. The CDR3 is 15 residues long. Trimming left V 3 bases short and J 0 bases short, with 11 bases between. The germline V gene has CDR1 TSWWSYY and CDR2 QGS. The CDR3 here is CALGDPTQYTDKLIF. Written as DNA, the CDR3 is TGTGCTCTTGGGGATCCAACTCAGTACACCGATAAACTCATCTTT.

The chain carries TRDV1 and TRDJ1; the D gene is possibly TRDD3 (5 bases). Between the trimmed V and J ends, which lost 2 bases and 7 bases, there was a span of 26 bases. The CDR3 length is 18 residues. Germline V gene lookup returns CDR1 TSWWSYY and CDR2 QGS. The CDR3 bases are TGTGCTCTTGGGGAATTTGCGATGGGATGTCAGTTGTCTGGTAAACTCATCTTT. It encodes CALGEFAMGCQLSGKLIF.

The chain has TRDV1 and TRDJ1; D perhaps matches TRDD2 (6 bases). Trimming took off 0 bases at V and 0 bases at J, with 29 bases between the two ends. Per the germline V gene, CDR1 is TSWWSYY and CDR2 is QGS. The length of the CDR3 is 22 residues. CDR3 residues: CALGELGPTTRLAPGYTDKLIF. CDR3 sequence (DNA): TGTGCTCTTGGGGAACTGGGTCCTACTACCAGACTTGCCCCGGGGTACACCGATAAACTCATCTTT.

This clone was observed a handful of times. The rearrangement links TRDV1 to TRDJ1; 7 bases map to TRDD3. CDR3 length: 18 residues. Germline V gene sequence: CDR1 TSWWSYY, CDR2 QGS. Trimming cost V 6 bases and J 0 bases; bases outside gene matches: 16. The CDR3 region has the DNA TGTGCTCTTGGCTCACCTAACCCCGTACTGGGGTACACCGATAAACTCATCTTT. It yields the protein CALGSPNPVLGYTDKLIF.

This clone was observed a few times. Different DNA sequences within this sample yield the same CDR3. The rearrangement joins TRDV1 to TRDJ1; possible D gene TRDD2, 5 bases. The germline V gene encodes CDR1 TSWWSYY and CDR2 QGS. Trimming removed 2 bases from V and 0 bases from J, with 22 bases in between. The CDR3 totals 19 residues. CDR3 sequence (DNA): TGTGCTCTTGGGGAAGGCCTACCGGTCAACCGCGGTAACACCGATAAACTCATCTTT. It is translated as CALGEGLPVNRGNTDKLIF.

This clone has only a few counts. This chain joins TRDV1 and TRDJ1, with TRDD2 identical over 8 bases. CDR3 length: 19 residues. Germline V lookup: CDR1 TSWWSYY, CDR2 QGS. V shed 4 bases and J 0 bases; nucleotides not matched to a gene: 16. The CDR3 DNA is TGTGCTCTTGGGGGCCCTGCGACCTTCCTAAGAGTGTACACCGATAAACTCATCTTT. It yields the protein CALGGPATFLRVYTDKLIF.

The chain has TRDV1 and TRDJ1, with a possible D match to TRDD3 (6 bases). Trimming removed 5 bases at V and 0 bases at J, with 22 bases between. There are 18 residues in the CDR3. CDR1 and CDR2 from the germline V gene are TSWWSYY and QGS. The CDR3 DNA sequence: TGTGCTCTTGGGCCCTCCATTGGGGGTCGGACATACACCGATAAACTCATCTTT. Amino acid sequence: CALGPSIGGRTYTDKLIF.

The genes are TRDV1 and TRDJ1; 9 nucleotides match TRDD3. Trimming took 4 bases from V and 8 from J; bases not matched to a gene: 29. CDR1 TSWWSYY and CDR2 QGS come from the germline V gene. The CDR3 is 21 amino acids. The CDR3 loop is CALGGRAFPAYWGKDGGKLIF. The DNA for the CDR3 is TGTGCTCTTGGGGGTCGGGCCTTCCCAGCGTACTGGGGGAAAGACGGGGGAAAACTCATCTTT.

This chain uses TRDV1 with TRDJ1, with D perhaps given as TRDD2 or TRDD3 (5 bases each). This CDR3 spans 22 amino acids. Germline CDR1 TSWWSYY, CDR2 QGS. Deletions cut 2 bases from V and 0 bases from J, with 31 bases between. The CDR3 protein is CALGERNLQGGECTWYTDKLIF. DNA for the CDR3: TGTGCTCTTGGGGAAAGGAACCTACAGGGTGGGGAATGCACATGGTACACCGATAAACTCATCTTT.

This clone was found many times. This chain connects TRDV2 to TRDJ1; no clear D gene. The V and J ends lost 4 bases and 0 bases respectively, with 2 bases between them. Germline V lookup: CDR1 GEAIGNYY, CDR2 EKD. The CDR3 loop spans 11 amino acids. CDR3 bases: TGTGCCTGTGAAAACACCGATAAACTCATCTTT. Protein product: CACENTDKLIF.

In its sample, this clone was seen a few times. This sequence joins TRDV1 and TRDJ1, with a weak D call TRDD3 (6 bases). The CDR3 covers 20 residues. V was cut by 1 base and J by 3 bases, with 27 bases left in between. Germline-derived CDR1 and CDR2 are TSWWSYY and QGS. The CDR3: CALGEPSRRGSLLGADKLIF. The CDR3 bases are TGTGCTCTTGGGGAACCTTCCCGCAGAGGCTCATTACTGGGAGCCGATAAACTCATCTTT.

This clone was recorded only once. V and J are TRDV1 and TRDJ1; D gene uncertain. The V end was cut by 1 base, the J end by 0 bases, with 18 bases between. The CDR3 sequence is 18 residues long. CDR1 and CDR2 (germline): TSWWSYY, QGS. CDR3 sequence reads: CALGEPTSPGFHTDKLIF. The CDR3 bases are TGTGCTCTTGGGGAACCTACGTCGCCGGGGTTTCACACCGATAAACTCATCTTT.

This chain connects TRDV1 to TRDJ1; TRDD2 matches at 9 bases. The CDR3 runs 23 residues. The germline V gene encodes CDR1 TSWWSYY and CDR2 QGS. With V trimmed by 4 bases and J by 4 bases, 31 bases remained unmatched. The CDR3 DNA reads TGTGCTCTTGGGGGTCGGGCCTTCCTACGATCCAACTACCACTGGGTGATTCGCGATAAACTCATCTTT. Encoded protein: CALGGRAFLRSNYHWVIRDKLIF.

On this clone itself: Other DNA sequences in this specimen translate into the identical CDR3. The chain combines TRDV1 with TRDJ1; 8 nucleotides line up with TRDD3. V shed 0 bases, J shed 0 bases, and the junction held 12 bases outside the gene matches. This CDR3 region has 19 residues. Germline CDR1 and CDR2: TSWWSYY and QGS. CDR3 in amino acids: CALGELVQVYWGYTDKLIF. Here the CDR3 DNA reads TGTGCTCTTGGGGAACTCGTTCAAGTTTACTGGGGGTACACCGATAAACTCATCTTT.

The rearrangement uses TRDV1 and TRDJ1, with 7 nucleotides matching TRDD3. V gave up 2 bases and J gave up 4 bases; unmatched junction bases: 7. CDR3 length: 15 amino acids. CDR1 is TSWWSYY and CDR2 is QGS in the germline V gene. The CDR3 sequence: CALGEGGILLDKLIF. As DNA, the CDR3 is TGTGCTCTTGGGGAAGGGGGGATCCTCCTCGATAAACTCATCTTT.

This clone was detected a few times. This chain uses TRDV1 with TRDJ1; 8 positions agree with TRDD3. Germline CDR1 reads TSWWSYY; CDR2 reads QGS. This CDR3 comprises 19 residues. Trimming took 0 bases from V and 4 from J; bases not matched to a gene: 16. The CDR3 here is CALGELESPYWGYSDKLIF. CDR3 bases: TGTGCTCTTGGGGAACTTGAAAGTCCTTACTGGGGATACAGCGATAAACTCATCTTT.

A word on this clone: Distinct nucleotide sequences in the sample also encode this CDR3. V usage is TRDV1 and J usage is TRDJ1; D possibly corresponds to TRDD3 (5 bases). CDR1 and CDR2 (germline): TSWWSYY, QGS. Deletions cut 0 bases from V and 11 bases from J, with 40 bases between. The CDR3 consists of 22 residues. CDR3 bases: TGTGCTCTTGGGGAACTAACTGGTGTGGGCCCGTCATCTAAAAGGGATTCGATTAAGCTCATCTTT. It codes for CALGELTGVGPSSKRDSIKLIF.

This chain joins TRDV1 and TRDJ1; D unresolved. The CDR3 runs to 19 residues. The V end lost 2 bases, the J end lost 0 bases, and 22 bases lay between the germline ends. CDR1 is TSWWSYY and CDR2 is QGS in the germline V gene. As DNA, the CDR3 is TGTGCTCTTGGGGAAAAACCCCCCCTATATGTCCCTGACACCGATAAACTCATCTTT. Its protein product is CALGEKPPLYVPDTDKLIF.

This chain links TRDV1 with TRDJ1; TRDD3 matches 8 bases. The ends lost 2 bases at V and 0 bases at J; junction bases unmatched: 26. This CDR3 has 23 residues. Germline V lookup: CDR1 TSWWSYY, CDR2 QGS. This chain's CDR3 is CALGEKRTHYCLLGGPYTDKLIF. CDR3 DNA: TGTGCTCTTGGGGAAAAACGTACCCACTATTGTCTACTGGGGGGGCCCTACACCGATAAACTCATCTTT.

This sequence joins TRDV1 and TRDJ1; a weak D match, TRDD3 (6 bases). Germline V gene sequence: CDR1 TSWWSYY, CDR2 QGS. Trimming cost V 1 base and J 0 bases, with 21 bases left between them. This CDR3 contains 19 residues. CDR3 DNA: TGTGCTCTTGGGGAACCCCCCACTTGGGGGCCATTCCACACCGATAAACTCATCTTT. It encodes CALGEPPTWGPFHTDKLIF.

The chain links TRDV1 to TRDJ1, with TRDD3 identical over 13 bases. This CDR3 region has 19 residues. In germline, CDR1 is TSWWSYY, CDR2 QGS. V shed 0 bases and J 4 bases; nucleotides not matched to a gene: 11. The CDR3 reads CALGELQLLGDTGGDKLIF. The DNA for the CDR3 is TGTGCTCTTGGGGAACTACAACTACTGGGGGATACGGGGGGCGATAAACTCATCTTT.

The V gene is TRDV1, the J gene TRDJ1, with TRDD3 matching over 13 bases. The length of the CDR3 is 19 residues. Germline CDR1 and CDR2: TSWWSYY and QGS. J gave up 2 bases and V 2 bases, and 11 bases lay outside the gene matches. As DNA, the CDR3 is TGTGCTCTTGGGGAAACCGTGCTCCTACTGGGGGATACGACCGATAAACTCATCTTT. Its protein is CALGETVLLLGDTTDKLIF.